A selection of T cell receptor beta chains follows, all from one sample in a study of CD8+CD57+ T cells in acquired aplastic anemia. TCRdb analysed the reads with MiXCR anew, one entry per CDR3 protein. The sample has under 250,000 distinct CDR3 sequences, approximately 50% seen once. The sample consisted of sorted CD4+, CD8+, or CD8+CD57+ T cells (not recorded which) from PBMCs. These receptors were obtained from a human donor with aplastic anemia. The CDR3 runs from the conserved cysteine through the conserved F or W. Fields, in order: clone size, J gene, D gene, V gene, CDR3 protein, CDR3 DNA. The D gene is left open where the match is weak. Clone size is not always given. Where it is, it says once, few, many or a class for expanded clones.

clone_size: many
j_call: TRBJ2-1
d_call: .
v_call: TRBV6-4
cdr3_aa: CASSSGRRPLNEQFF
cdr3_nt: TGTGCCAGCAGTTCGGGACGTCGACCCTTGAATGAGCAGTTCTTC

clone_size: .
j_call: TRBJ2-3
d_call: TRBD2
v_call: TRBV20-1
cdr3_aa: CSARELAGEAQYF
cdr3_nt: TGCAGTGCTAGAGAACTAGCGGGAGAGGCGCAGTATTTT

clone_size: .
j_call: TRBJ2-1
d_call: .
v_call: TRBV6-5
cdr3_aa: CASSYTGANEQFF
cdr3_nt: TGTGCCAGCAGTTATACGGGAGCCAATGAGCAGTTCTTC

clone_size: many
j_call: TRBJ2-5
d_call: .
v_call: TRBV29-1
cdr3_aa: CSVVGGTQETQYF
cdr3_nt: TGCAGCGTTGTGGGCGGAACCCAAGAGACCCAGTACTTC

clone_size: many
j_call: TRBJ2-2
d_call: .
v_call: TRBV7-9
cdr3_aa: CASSLGSSGELFF
cdr3_nt: TGTGCCAGCAGCTTGGGGTCGAGCGGGGAGCTGTTTTTT

clone_size: .
j_call: TRBJ1-2
d_call: TRBD1
v_call: TRBV9
cdr3_aa: CASSADRGFGGYTF
cdr3_nt: TGTGCCAGCAGCGCCGACAGGGGCTTTGGTGGCTACACCTTC

clone_size: .
j_call: TRBJ2-7
d_call: TRBD1
v_call: TRBV12-3/TRBV12-4
cdr3_aa: CASTETGGEQYF
cdr3_nt: TGTGCCAGCACAGAGACAGGGGGCGAGCAGTACTTC

clone_size: many
j_call: TRBJ2-5
d_call: TRBD2
v_call: TRBV7-8
cdr3_aa: CASSLASGTGETQYF
cdr3_nt: TGTGCCAGCAGCTTAGCTAGCGGGACTGGGGAGACCCAGTACTTC

clone_size: .
j_call: TRBJ1-1
d_call: .
v_call: TRBV27
cdr3_aa: CASRASGEAFF
cdr3_nt: TGTGCCAGCAGGGCTTCGGGGGAAGCTTTCTTT

clone_size: many
j_call: TRBJ2-1
d_call: .
v_call: TRBV7-9
cdr3_aa: CASSGGVVEQFF
cdr3_nt: TGTGCCAGCAGCGGGGGCGTGGTCGAGCAGTTCTTC

clone_size: many
j_call: TRBJ2-7
d_call: .
v_call: TRBV20-1
cdr3_aa: CSASGGEQYF
cdr3_nt: TGCAGTGCGTCAGGGGGGGAGCAGTACTTC